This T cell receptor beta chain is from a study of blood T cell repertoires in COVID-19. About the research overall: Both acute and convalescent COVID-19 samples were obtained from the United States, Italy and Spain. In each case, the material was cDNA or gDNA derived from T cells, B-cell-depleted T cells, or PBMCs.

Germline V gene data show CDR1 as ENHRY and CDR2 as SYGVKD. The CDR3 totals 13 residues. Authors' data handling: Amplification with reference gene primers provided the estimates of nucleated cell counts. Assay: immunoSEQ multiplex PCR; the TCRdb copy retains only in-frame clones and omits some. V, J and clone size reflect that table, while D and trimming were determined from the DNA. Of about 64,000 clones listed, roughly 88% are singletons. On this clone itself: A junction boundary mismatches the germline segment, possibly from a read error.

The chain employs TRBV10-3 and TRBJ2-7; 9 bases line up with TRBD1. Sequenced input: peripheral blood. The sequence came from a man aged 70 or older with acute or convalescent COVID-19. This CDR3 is CAIRDPGQGMVDF. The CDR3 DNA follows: TGTGCCATCAGAGACCCGGGACAGGGAATGGTGGACTTC.